These T cell receptor beta chains were read from a single sample in a study of STAT5B mutations in CD4+ large granular lymphocyte leukemia. Using immunoSEQ multiplex PCR, the repertoire was profiled, and TCRdb retains in-frame clones only, with some absent. The table includes fewer than 35,000 clones, about 76% detected once. Sequenced: CD4+ T cells from blood buffy coats. The receptors were sampled from a human donor in good health. Both conserved end residues are part of each CDR3. The D gene is left open where the match is weak. Size values are once, few and many counts, or a class for expanded clones, and some rows have none.

v_gene: TRBV5-1
len: 16
d_gene: TRBD2
j_gene: TRBJ2-1
abundance: NA
CDR3aa: CASSRQLAGGPREQFF
CDR3nt: TGCGCCAGCAGCCGCCAACTAGCGGGGGGGCCTCGAGAGCAGTTCTTC

v_gene: TRBV5-4
len: 14
d_gene: NA
j_gene: TRBJ1-1
abundance: few
CDR3aa: CASSLESRNTEAFF
CDR3nt: TGTGCCAGCAGCTTGGAAAGCAGAAACACTGAAGCTTTCTTT

v_gene: TRBV12-5
len: 15
d_gene: NA
j_gene: TRBJ1-4
abundance: NA
CDR3aa: CASGLVPGGDEKLFF
CDR3nt: TGTGCTAGTGGTTTGGTGCCAGGAGGGGATGAAAAACTGTTTTTT

v_gene: TRBV27
len: 14
d_gene: TRBD1
j_gene: TRBJ1-1
abundance: once
CDR3aa: CASRRTGTNTEAFF
CDR3nt: TGTGCCAGCAGGAGGACAGGGACGAACACTGAAGCTTTCTTT

v_gene: TRBV19
len: 13
d_gene: NA
j_gene: TRBJ2-5
abundance: NA
CDR3aa: CASSPRPWETQYF
CDR3nt: TGTGCCAGTAGCCCCAGACCTTGGGAGACCCAGTACTTC

v_gene: TRBV19
len: 15
d_gene: TRBD1
j_gene: TRBJ1-2
abundance: NA
CDR3aa: CASSPGTGRWDGYTF
CDR3nt: TGTGCCAGTAGTCCGGGGACAGGGCGTTGGGATGGCTACACCTTC

v_gene: TRBV18
len: 17
d_gene: TRBD1
j_gene: TRBJ2-7
abundance: once
CDR3aa: CASSPGQGKRGTWEQYF
CDR3nt: TGTGCCAGCTCACCGGGACAGGGGAAGCGGGGTACATGGGAGCAGTACTTC

v_gene: TRBV7-6
len: 14
d_gene: NA
j_gene: TRBJ1-5
abundance: NA
CDR3aa: CASSLAQGDQPQHF
CDR3nt: TGTGCCAGCAGCTTAGCTCAGGGTGATCAGCCCCAGCATTTT

v_gene: TRBV10-3
len: 15
d_gene: TRBD2
j_gene: TRBJ2-1
abundance: NA
CDR3aa: CAISTTSGRASEQFF
CDR3nt: TGTGCCATCAGTACGACTAGCGGGAGGGCAAGTGAGCAGTTCTTC

v_gene: TRBV6-1
len: 15
d_gene: NA
j_gene: TRBJ2-5
abundance: NA
CDR3aa: CASSEARSYQETQYF
CDR3nt: TGTGCCAGCAGTGAAGCGCGGTCTTACCAAGAGACCCAGTACTTC

v_gene: TRBV7-9
len: 13
d_gene: TRBD1
j_gene: TRBJ1-2
abundance: NA
CDR3aa: CASSPTGSYGYTF
CDR3nt: TGTGCCAGCAGCCCGACAGGGTCCTATGGCTACACCTTC

v_gene: TRBV11-3
len: 14
d_gene: TRBD1
j_gene: TRBJ1-1
abundance: NA
CDR3aa: CASSRGGGFTEAFF
CDR3nt: TGTGCCAGCAGTAGAGGGGGCGGGTTCACTGAAGCTTTCTTT

v_gene: TRBV18
len: 15
d_gene: NA
j_gene: TRBJ1-5
abundance: NA
CDR3aa: CASSGGPPLNQPQHF
CDR3nt: TGTGCCAGCTCGGGTGGTCCCCCACTGAATCAGCCCCAGCATTTT

v_gene: TRBV19
len: 16
d_gene: NA
j_gene: TRBJ2-6
abundance: few
CDR3aa: CASGGEASSGANVLTF
CDR3nt: TGTGCCAGTGGAGGGGAAGCTAGCTCTGGGGCCAACGTCCTGACTTTC

v_gene: TRBV5-1
len: 13
d_gene: NA
j_gene: TRBJ1-2
abundance: NA
CDR3aa: CASSLGSGFGYTF
CDR3nt: TGCGCCAGCAGCTTGGGTTCTGGGTTTGGCTACACCTTC

v_gene: TRBV27
len: 13
d_gene: NA
j_gene: TRBJ1-5
abundance: NA
CDR3aa: CASSLERGQPQHF
CDR3nt: TGTGCCAGCAGTTTAGAGCGGGGGCAGCCCCAGCATTTT

v_gene: TRBV27
len: 16
d_gene: NA
j_gene: TRBJ1-2
abundance: NA
CDR3aa: CASSLGGMNPNYGYTF
CDR3nt: TGTGCCAGCAGTCTAGGGGGGATGAACCCTAACTATGGCTACACCTTC

v_gene: TRBV29-1
len: 14
d_gene: TRBD2
j_gene: TRBJ2-3
abundance: NA
CDR3aa: CSVWTSGGADTQYF
CDR3nt: TGCAGCGTCTGGACTAGCGGGGGGGCAGATACGCAGTATTTT

v_gene: TRBV5-6
len: 13
d_gene: NA
j_gene: TRBJ2-2
abundance: NA
CDR3aa: CASSLRDSGELFF
CDR3nt: TGTGCCAGCAGCCTCAGGGACTCCGGGGAGCTGTTTTTT

v_gene: TRBV11-3
len: 15
d_gene: NA
j_gene: TRBJ1-3
abundance: NA
CDR3aa: CASSLAGGTGNTIYF
CDR3nt: TGTGCCAGCAGCTTAGCGGGGGGTACTGGAAACACCATATATTTT